A single TCR beta chain is shown here with its context. These data are taken from a study of blood T cell repertoires in COVID-19. Study information: There were acute and convalescent COVID-19 samples, and they came from the United States, Italy and Spain. PBMCs, B-cell-depleted T cells, or T cells were the source of the cDNA or gDNA that made up the material.

Germline CDR1 is MNHEY and CDR2 is SVGAGI. Trimming shortened V by 6 bases and J by 4 bases, and 11 bases separated the two germline ends. The CDR3 loop spans 13 amino acids. Original data processing: Using reference gene primer amplification, nucleated cell counts were estimated. Only in-frame clones appear in the TCRdb table, and some are missing; sequencing was by immunoSEQ multiplex PCR. That table supplies the V and J calls and clone size; D and trimming were determined from the DNA. The repertoire consists of tens of thousands of clones, with around nine tenths occurring once and the leading ten covering just under 7.5%. Seattle patients were enrolled during active infection and followed longitudinally.

The rearrangement links TRBV6-5 to TRBJ2-3, with D perhaps matching TRBD1 (5 bases). The TCR comes from a middle-aged man with COVID-19, enrolled during active disease. Sequenced material: peripheral blood. The CDR3 loop is CASSVAGPDTQYF. The CDR3 DNA follows: TGTGCCAGCAGCGTCGCAGGGCCAGATACGCAGTATTTT.